This T cell receptor beta chain was recorded in a study of cytomegalovirus exposure and HLA in healthy donors. Looking at the study overall: In terms of ancestry, the Caucasian-associated cluster contained around four fifths of the roughly 400 genotyped donors.

Study conclusions and caveats: Among the CMV-associated chains, a few were confirmed in vitro as specific for CMV antigens. By HLA locus, TCR association rates varied in a later analysis, with DRB1 showing the most and HLA-C the fewest.

Both 60 Vbeta primers and 13 Jbeta primers went into the PCR. The repertoire was sequenced with immunoSEQ multiplex PCR; TCRdb's copy has only in-frame clones and lacks some. The sample holds approximately 160,000 clones, approximately 80% seen once. As to this clone: The antigen is undetermined. The sample holds other DNA sequences that translate to the same CDR3.

The CDR3 has 13 amino acids. With 5 bases clipped from V and 0 bases from J, the junction kept 1 base outside the gene matches. CDR1 SGHRS and CDR2 YFSETQ come from the germline V gene. This chain links TRBV5-1 with TRBJ1-1, with 7 nucleotides matching TRBD1. Specimen: PBMCs. This TCR was sampled from a woman under 30 in good health and CMV-seronegative. Here the CDR3 reads CASRGQMNTEAFF. CDR3 nucleotides: TGCGCCAGCAGGGGACAGATGAACACTGAAGCTTTCTTT.